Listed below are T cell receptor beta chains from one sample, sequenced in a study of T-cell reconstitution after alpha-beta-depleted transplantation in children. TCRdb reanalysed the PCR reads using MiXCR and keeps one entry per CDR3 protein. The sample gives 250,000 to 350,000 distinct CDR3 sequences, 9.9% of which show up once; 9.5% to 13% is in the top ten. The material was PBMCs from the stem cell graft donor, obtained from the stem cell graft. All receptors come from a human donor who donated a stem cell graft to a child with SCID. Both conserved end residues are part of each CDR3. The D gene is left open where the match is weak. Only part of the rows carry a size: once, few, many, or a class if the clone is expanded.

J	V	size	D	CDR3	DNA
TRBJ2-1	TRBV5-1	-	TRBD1	CASSPGQATNEQFF	TGCGCCAGCAGCCCGGGACAGGCGACTAATGAGCAGTTCTTC
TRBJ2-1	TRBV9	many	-	CASSVGVGSDEQFF	TGTGCCAGCAGCGTAGGTGTGGGGTCGGATGAGCAGTTCTTC
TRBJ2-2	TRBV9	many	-	CASSDLGGVTGELFF	TGTGCCAGCAGCGACTTGGGCGGGGTCACCGGGGAGCTGTTTTTT
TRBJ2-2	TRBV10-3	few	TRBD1	CATLGQGGTGELFF	TGTGCCACCCTAGGACAGGGAGGTACCGGGGAGCTGTTTTTT
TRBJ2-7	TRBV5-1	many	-	CASSLGGLLEQYF	TGCGCCAGCAGCTTGGGGGGGCTTTTAGAGCAGTACTTC
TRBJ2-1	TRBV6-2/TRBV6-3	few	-	CASSPTGSYNEQFF	TGTGCCAGCAGCCCGACCGGCTCCTACAATGAGCAGTTCTTC
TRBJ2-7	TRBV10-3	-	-	CAISALQGGTDYDQYF	TGTGCCATCAGTGCTTTGCAGGGAGGCACAGACTACGATCAGTACTTC
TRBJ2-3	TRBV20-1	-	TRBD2	CSAWTSGGAKDTQYF	TGCAGTGCTTGGACTAGCGGGGGGGCGAAAGATACGCAGTATTTT
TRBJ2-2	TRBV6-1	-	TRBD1	CATTTGQGYTGELFF	TGTGCCACCACGACGGGACAGGGGTACACCGGGGAGCTGTTTTTT
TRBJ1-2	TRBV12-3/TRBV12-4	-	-	CASSHGGRMGYTF	TGTGCCAGCAGTCACGGTGGGAGGATGGGCTACACCTTC
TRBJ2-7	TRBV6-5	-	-	CASRPDGPSYEQYF	TGTGCCAGCAGACCGGACGGGCCATCCTACGAGCAGTACTTC
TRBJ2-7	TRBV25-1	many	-	CASSSLSEQYF	TGTGCCAGCAGTAGCCTCTCCGAGCAGTACTTC
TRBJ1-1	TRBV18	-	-	CAGSQDWFSAFF	TGTGCCGGCTCACAGGACTGGTTTTCGGCTTTCTTT